The clone carrying this T cell receptor beta chain came up many times. The antigen is not known. The read is 3 residues too short to cover the CDR3 end, so that end is filled in from the germline J gene. The data are from a study of T cell clonality in common variable immunodeficiency. Study-level findings and limits: Shared TCRbeta clones were fewer between CVID subjects than controls.

CDR1 SGHVS and CDR2 FQNEAQ come from the germline V gene. Trimming cost V 3 bases and J 9 bases, with 18 bases left between them. The CDR3 covers 16 residues. Clones were sequenced by immunoSEQ multiplex PCR, and TCRdb holds only the in-frame ones, with some missing. Singletons are absent from the sample, which has some 52,000 clones. The TCR was taken from a person aged 18-70 years in good health. Specimen: peripheral blood mononuclear cells. The rearrangement links TRBV7-8 to TRBJ1-6, with D possibly TRBD1 on 5 matching bases. CDR3 DNA (partial): TGTGCCAGCAGCTTCCTGACAGCTACCCGAGGTTCACCC. Its translation: CASSFLTATRGSP. The full-length CDR3 reads as CASSFLTATRGSPLHF.